These 5 T cell receptor beta chains were sequenced from one sample in a study of blood T cell repertoires in COVID-19. The repertoire was sequenced with immunoSEQ multiplex PCR; TCRdb's copy has only in-frame clones and lacks some. The repertoire includes about 410,000 clones, about 92% of them detected once, and 0.6% sits in the top ten. Sequenced input: PBMCs or T cells enriched from blood (not recorded which). These receptors all come from a young man who had recovered from COVID-19.

The chain combines TRBV15 with TRBJ1-2, with D perhaps TRBD1 (5 bases). The CDR3 runs 13 residues. V lost 5 bases and J 5 bases, leaving 12 bases between the germline ends. The germline gives CDR1 LNHNV, CDR2 YYDKDF (reference sequence). Here the CDR3 DNA reads TGTGCCACCAGCCCGATTAGACAGTATGGCTACACCTTC. This sequence encodes CATSPIRQYGYTF.

The chain is built from TRBV4-1 and TRBJ1-6, with TRBD1 identical over 7 bases. The germline V gene encodes CDR1 MGHRA and CDR2 YSYEKL. This CDR3 has 15 amino acids. The V gene end was trimmed by 4 bases and the J gene end by 11 bases; junction bases not matched to a gene: 11. The CDR3 coding sequence is TGCGCCAGCAGCCGTTTCTACGGACAGGATCCACCCCTCCACTTT. Translation: CASSRFYGQDPPLHF.

This chain joins TRBV2 and TRBJ2-1; TRBD2 matches at 11 bases. Looked up from germline, CDR1 is SNHLY and CDR2 is FYNNEI. Trimming cost V 8 bases and J 3 bases; bases outside gene matches: 0. The CDR3 totals 13 residues. The CDR3 coding sequence is TGTGCCAGCGGACTAGCGGGCTACAATGAGCAGTTCTTC. Protein sequence: CASGLAGYNEQFF.

The chain recombines TRBV19 with TRBJ2-5; 8 positions match TRBD2. V lost 3 bases and J lost 5; bases outside the gene matches: 8. CDR1 LNHDA and CDR2 SQIVND come from the germline V gene (reference sequence). The CDR3 extends over 15 amino acids. CDR3 protein: CASSISGLGAETQYF. As DNA, the CDR3 is TGTGCCAGTAGTATTTCGGGACTAGGGGCGGAGACCCAGTACTTC.

This clone was seen a single time. The chain combines TRBV29-1 with TRBJ2-5, with D possibly matching TRBD2 (6 bases). V lost 7 bases, J lost 9 bases, and 15 bases lay in between. This CDR3 comprises 11 residues. Germline assignment: CDR1 SQVTM and CDR2 ANQGSEA. CDR3 sequence (DNA): TGCAGCGCTGGGAGTCCGGGGGCCCAGTACTTC. Protein sequence: CSAGSPGAQYF.